The rows below give T cell receptor beta chains drawn from one sample of a study of blood T cell repertoires in COVID-19. The method was immunoSEQ multiplex PCR; TCRdb's version includes in-frame clones alone and lacks a portion of them. The sample yields roughly 65,000 clones, 85% to 95% seen once. Sequencing was carried out using peripheral blood. Source of these receptors: a man aged 65-85 years with active COVID-19. Each CDR3 is given with its conserved first and last residue. The D gene is left open where the match is weak. The listing skips clone size in some rows; elsewhere it reads once, few, many or a size class.

TRBV7-8	NA	TRBJ1-3	NA	TGTGCCAGCAGTACTCGAGTCCGCTCTGGAAACACCATATATTTT	CASSTRVRSGNTIYF
TRBV5-5	NA	TRBJ2-7	NA	TGTGCCAGCACCAACCACCCAGGCATAAGGTACGAGCAGTACTTC	CASTNHPGIRYEQYF
TRBV10-1	NA	TRBJ1-4	NA	TGCGCCAGCAAGGGCCTCGGCAGGGCAACTAATGAAAAACTGTTTTTT	CASKGLGRATNEKLFF
TRBV18	NA	TRBJ1-5	NA	TGTGCCAGCTCACGAGGGTTGAGCAATCAGCCCCAGCATTTT	CASSRGLSNQPQHF
TRBV3-1/TRBV3-2	once	TRBJ2-3	TRBD2	TGTGCCAGCAGCCTACTAGCGGCCGGAGATACGCAGTATTTT	CASSLLAAGDTQYF
TRBV6-5	few	TRBJ1-6	NA	TGTGCCAGCAGTTTCGGGGACTCGGGTTCACCCCTCCACTTT	CASSFGDSGSPLHF
TRBV4-1	NA	TRBJ1-5	NA	TGCGCCAGCAGCCAAGTTTGGTACAGCAGGGATCAGCCCCAGCATTTT	CASSQVWYSRDQPQHF
TRBV7-2	once	TRBJ2-7	TRBD1	TGTGCCAGCAGCTCTCGGGGGTGGAGACAGGGGGCTTCCTACGAGCAGTACTTC	CASSSRGWRQGASYEQYF
TRBV2	once	TRBJ2-6	TRBD1	TGTGCCAGCCTAGGAGACAGGGCCGGGGCCAACGTCCTGACTTTC	CASLGDRAGANVLTF
TRBV9	once	TRBJ2-1	TRBD2	TGTGCCCGCAGCGGCGGGGGGGGTTACAATGAGCAGTTCTTC	CARSGGGGYNEQFF
TRBV25-1	NA	TRBJ2-5	TRBD2	TGTGCCAGCAGTGCCCGTGGCGGGGGGTCACAAGAGACCCAGTACTTC	CASSARGGGSQETQYF